The rows below give T cell receptor beta chains drawn from one sample of a study of metastatic and nonmetastatic thyroid tumors. TCRdb reprocessed the PCR reads using MiXCR. The top ten clones hold under 25% of a sample with under 45,000 clones, 35% to 40% of them seen once. Sequenced input: tumor tissue. Source of these receptors: a female donor with papillary thyroid cancer or a benign thyroid nodule (not recorded which). Some clones in this sample may be carry-over from other donors' samples. Each CDR3 is given with its conserved first and last residue. D genes are given only for firm matches. Rows may omit the clone size; those that give it use once, few, many or a size class.

J gene	V gene	clone size	D gene	CDR3 protein	CDR3 DNA
TRBJ2-3	TRBV11-2	-	TRBD2	CASSLESAGVSDTQYF	TGTGCCAGCAGCTTAGAAAGTGCGGGAGTGAGCGATACGCAGTATTTT
TRBJ2-7	TRBV19	-	TRBD1	CASSITGTGSSYEQYF	TGTGCCAGTAGTATCACCGGGACAGGGAGCTCCTACGAGCAGTACTTC
TRBJ2-1	TRBV10-3	-	-	CAISEGGNEQFF	TGTGCCATCAGTGAAGGAGGGAATGAGCAGTTCTTC
TRBJ2-1	TRBV7-3	-	TRBD2	CASSKGLAGMGEQFF	TGTGCCAGCAGCAAGGGACTAGCGGGAATGGGGGAGCAGTTCTTC
TRBJ2-1	TRBV5-1	-	TRBD1	CASSSALTGDGRSYNEQFF	TGCGCCAGCAGCTCCGCTTTGACAGGGGATGGACGCTCCTACAATGAGCAGTTCTTC
TRBJ2-1	TRBV27	-	TRBD2	CASRSLAGGFYNEQFF	TGTGCCAGCAGATCATTAGCGGGAGGTTTCTACAATGAGCAGTTCTTC
TRBJ1-6	TRBV20-1	-	TRBD1	CSARPTGVASPLHF	TGCAGTGCGCGTCCTACAGGGGTGGCTTCACCCCTCCACTTT
TRBJ1-2	TRBV5-1	-	-	CASSLSGLGWLERDYGYTF	TGCGCCAGCAGCTTGTCTGGTCTAGGGTGGTTAGAGCGTGACTATGGCTACACCTTC
TRBJ2-1	TRBV24-1	-	-	CATSDLGGLSYNEQFF	TGTGCCACCAGTGACCTGGGCGGGCTAAGCTACAATGAGCAGTTCTTC
TRBJ2-7	TRBV5-1	-	-	CASSPGALYEQYF	TGCGCCAGCAGCCCTGGGGCACTCTACGAGCAGTACTTC
TRBJ2-7	TRBV6-1	-	-	CASTLKGGAGEQYF	TGTGCCAGCACCTTGAAAGGAGGGGCCGGCGAGCAGTACTTC
TRBJ2-1	TRBV3-1	once	-	CASSQDAAGNEQFF	TGTGCCAGCAGCCAAGATGCCGCGGGCAATGAGCAGTTCTTC
TRBJ2-7	TRBV27	-	TRBD2	CASSPLSGGEQQYF	TGTGCCAGCAGCCCTTTGTCGGGGGGTGAGCAGCAGTACTTC
TRBJ2-1	TRBV6-2/TRBV6-3	-	TRBD1	CASSDSATGGNYNEQFF	TGTGCCAGCAGTGACTCCGCTACAGGGGGAAACTACAATGAGCAGTTCTTC
TRBJ1-1	TRBV11-2	-	-	CASSLGRNTEAFF	TGTGCCAGCAGCTTGGGGAGAAACACTGAAGCTTTCTTT
TRBJ2-5	TRBV6-2/TRBV6-3	few	-	CASSYGTAQETQYF	TGTGCCAGCAGTTATGGGACTGCACAAGAGACCCAGTACTTC
TRBJ2-1	TRBV6-2/TRBV6-3	-	-	CASSIANEQFF	TGTGCCAGCAGTATAGCAAATGAGCAGTTCTTC
TRBJ2-1	TRBV27	-	TRBD2	CASSNLAGAGNEQFF	TGTGCCAGCAGTAATTTAGCGGGAGCTGGTAATGAGCAGTTCTTC
TRBJ2-7	TRBV20-1	-	-	CSASRGGNYEQYF	TGCAGTGCTAGTCGGGGAGGTAACTACGAGCAGTACTTC
TRBJ2-1	TRBV7-2	-	-	CASSRGDSYNEQFF	TGTGCCAGCAGCCGCGGAGACTCCTACAATGAGCAGTTCTTC
TRBJ2-7	TRBV11-2	-	TRBD1	CASSYGQGLWEQYF	TGTGCCAGCAGCTATGGACAGGGCCTCTGGGAGCAGTACTTC
TRBJ2-3	TRBV5-1	medium-sized	-	CASSSWGTDTQYF	TGCGCCAGCAGTTCCTGGGGCACAGATACGCAGTATTTT
TRBJ1-2	TRBV12-3/TRBV12-4	many	-	CASSLGLDGYTF	TGTGCCAGCAGTTTAGGCCTAGATGGCTACACCTTC
TRBJ1-2	TRBV2	few	TRBD1	CASSEQGEGYTF	TGTGCCAGCAGTGAGCAGGGGGAAGGCTACACCTTC
TRBJ2-7	TRBV29-1	few	TRBD1	CSAEGGQGLPYEQYF	TGCAGCGCCGAAGGGGGACAGGGGCTCCCCTACGAGCAGTACTTC
TRBJ2-2	TRBV7-3	-	-	CASSRSTVTNTGELFF	TGTGCCAGCAGCCGATCGACAGTGACGAACACCGGGGAGCTGTTTTTT
TRBJ1-1	TRBV7-9	-	-	CASSKDPNTEAFF	TGTGCCAGCAGCAAGGACCCGAACACTGAAGCTTTCTTT
TRBJ2-3	TRBV20-1	-	TRBD2	CSARTSGGVRDTQYF	TGCAGTGCACGGACTAGCGGGGGGGTGAGGGATACGCAGTATTTT
TRBJ2-1	TRBV9	-	-	CASSVGGGERAYYNEQFF	TGTGCCAGCAGCGTAGGAGGGGGGGAACGGGCCTACTACAATGAGCAGTTCTTC
TRBJ2-1	TRBV6-5	few	TRBD2	CASLPRGLAGGLYEQFF	TGTGCCAGCTTGCCTCGGGGACTAGCGGGAGGGTTGTATGAGCAGTTCTTC
TRBJ2-7	TRBV11-3	-	-	CASSLDPRYEQYF	TGTGCCAGCAGCTTAGATCCTCGCTACGAGCAGTACTTC
TRBJ1-2	TRBV2	-	-	CASSVDASYGYTF	TGTGCCAGCAGTGTCGATGCCTCCTATGGCTACACCTTC
TRBJ2-5	TRBV19	-	-	CASRSGETQYF	TGTGCCAGTAGATCCGGGGAGACCCAGTACTTC
TRBJ2-1	TRBV12-3/TRBV12-4	few	-	CASSQTGEQFF	TGTGCCAGCAGCCAGACGGGTGAGCAGTTCTTC
TRBJ2-7	TRBV11-2	-	-	CASSLRPYEQYF	TGTGCCAGCAGCTTACGGCCCTACGAGCAGTACTTC
TRBJ1-5	TRBV28	few	TRBD1	CASSLSGTGVSRQPQHF	TGTGCCAGCAGCCTATCCGGGACAGGGGTATCTCGTCAGCCCCAGCATTTT
TRBJ2-1	TRBV2	-	TRBD2	CANSGTSGRIVEQFF	TGTGCCAACTCCGGGACTAGCGGGAGAATAGTTGAGCAGTTCTTC
TRBJ2-5	TRBV6-1	-	-	CASSRVGLSGEETQYF	TGTGCCAGCAGTCGGGTAGGACTATCGGGAGAAGAGACCCAGTACTTC
TRBJ1-2	TRBV12-3/TRBV12-4	-	TRBD1	CASSIQGVEGYTF	TGTGCCAGCAGCATACAGGGGGTTGAGGGCTACACCTTC
TRBJ2-1	TRBV19	-	TRBD1	CASTRTGAASYNEQFF	TGTGCCAGCACCAGGACAGGGGCCGCCTCCTACAATGAGCAGTTCTTC
TRBJ2-1	TRBV12-3/TRBV12-4	few	-	CASSFGLGEQFF	TGTGCCAGCAGTTTCGGGTTAGGGGAGCAGTTCTTC
TRBJ2-7	TRBV5-4	many	-	CASSIDDRTLYF	TGTGCCAGCAGCATCGACGACAGGACACTTTACTTC
TRBJ2-7	TRBV6-1	-	TRBD1	CASSEEQGSYEQYF	TGTGCCAGCAGTGAAGAACAGGGGTCCTACGAGCAGTACTTC
TRBJ2-2	TRBV6-5	many	-	CASSVEYRAAGELFF	TGTGCCAGCAGTGTCGAGTACAGGGCGGCCGGGGAGCTGTTTTTT
TRBJ2-1	TRBV2	-	-	CASSGDTYNEQFF	TGTGCCAGCAGTGGGGACACTTACAATGAGCAGTTCTTC
TRBJ2-7	TRBV4-3	-	-	CASSQVATIIHEQYF	TGCGCCAGCAGCCAAGTGGCGACAATAATCCACGAGCAGTACTTC
TRBJ1-3	TRBV6-1	-	TRBD1	CASNLDRAIRNTKYF	TGTGCCAGCAACCTGGACAGGGCGATCAGAAACACCAAATATTTT
TRBJ1-1	TRBV5-1	-	-	CASSLEGSEAFF	TGCGCCAGCAGCTTGGAAGGCAGTGAAGCTTTCTTT
TRBJ2-7	TRBV24-1	few	TRBD2	CATSGPPGTNYEQYF	TGTGCCACCAGTGGCCCTCCCGGGACTAACTACGAGCAGTACTTC
TRBJ1-2	TRBV6-1	few	TRBD1	CASSRRDRGSYGYTF	TGTGCCAGCAGTCGCCGGGACAGGGGGTCCTATGGCTACACCTTC
TRBJ1-2	TRBV5-1	few	TRBD1	CASSTTITGGNYGYTF	TGCGCCAGCAGCACGACCATTACAGGGGGTAACTATGGCTACACCTTC
TRBJ2-1	TRBV11-1	few	-	CASSSVGGSYNEQFF	TGTGCCAGCAGCTCTGTGGGGGGCTCCTACAATGAGCAGTTCTTC
TRBJ2-2	TRBV9	-	-	CASSSAPLGELFF	TGTGCCAGCAGCAGCGCCCCCCTCGGGGAGCTGTTTTTT
TRBJ2-7	TRBV6-1	-	TRBD2	CASSVASGMRNEQYF	TGTGCCAGCAGTGTAGCTAGCGGGATGAGGAACGAGCAGTACTTC
TRBJ1-4	TRBV30	-	-	CAWRGAGESEKLFF	TGTGCCTGGAGGGGGGCAGGGGAGAGTGAAAAACTGTTTTTT
TRBJ1-2	TRBV5-5	-	TRBD1	CASSLADRGSYGYTF	TGTGCCAGCAGCTTGGCGGACAGGGGATCCTATGGCTACACCTTC
TRBJ2-1	TRBV20-1	-	-	CSAPGTAWNEQFF	TGCAGTGCACCCGGGACTGCGTGGAATGAGCAGTTCTTC